This T cell receptor beta chain was captured in a study of shared clonotypes between healthy human individuals (dated by TCRdb to 2020 to 2022). Broadly, across the study: A couple of women and a few men aged 18 to 49 years were included in the cohort. Blood TCR repertoires of several healthy adults were deeply sequenced to estimate repertoire size and the extent of clonotype sharing between individuals. For each donor, three plates each were used for CD4 naive and CD4 memory, two plates were used for CD8 naive, and one plate was used for CD8 memory. Between about 0.85 and 10 billion PBMCs per donor were obtained by leukapheresis. Different laboratories and diverse techniques were used to prepare libraries and sequence TCR repertoires, to increase sequencing depth and limit assay-specific biases.

Study-wide conclusions, independent of this receptor: The small number of donors limited the genetic and exposure-history diversity represented. Sampling was restricted to blood, and TCR repertoires in tissue are likely to differ from TCR repertoires in blood. Naive subsets generally had larger estimated clonotype richness than memory subsets did. Higher generation probabilities were observed for clonotypes shared by all four sorted-subset donors than for non-shared clonotypes. Pairwise subsampling indicated that sequencing depth was expected to affect the degree of clonotype sharing among donors. Rarefaction of sorted-subset datasets indicated incomplete sequencing despite the large sequencing depth. When a handful of donors were compared, the shared fraction of clonotypes was about 5% for naive CD4, approximately 3.3% for naive CD8, 2.3% for memory CD4, and 0.4% for memory CD8.

Healthy HIV-negative adults with no recently reported acute infections or vaccinations were included as donors. Every donor was a Caucasian adult living in Nashville, Tennessee, USA. CD4+ T cells were enriched by magnetic negative selection; naive cells were then positively selected on CD45RA, and the negative fraction formed the memory subset. Blood was collected by leukapheresis, and PBMCs were isolated by Ficoll-Histopaque density gradient centrifugation and then cryopreserved in liquid nitrogen vapor phase. Analytical flow cytometry was used to check the purity and quantity of every magnetically sorted T cell population. Genomic DNA was isolated from each sorted fraction and quantified by UV absorbance on a Nanodrop 2000c. TCR CDR3 regions were amplified from genomic DNA by multiplex PCR using the deep immunoSEQ assay. Extracted genomic DNA from each cell subset was distributed evenly across all wells of several immunoSEQ 96-well plates, and each plate was treated as a replicate. For sorted subsets, 150 to 250 ng genomic DNA, equal to tens of thousands of T cell genomes, was loaded into each replicate PCR. The purified libraries were quantified using a Qubit 3.0 fluorometer, sized with a Bioanalyzer 2100, and then quantified again using the KAPA Library Quantification kit. Every immunoSEQ 96-well plate was sequenced on a dedicated single-read 150-cycle Illumina NextSeq 550 flow cell. Regarding the original processing steps: Because the immunoSEQ output held only junctional sequences and lacked quality scores, the filtering could not match the filtering applied to full-length reads. Sequences were annotated with PyIR, a Python wrapper for IgBLAST v1.9, using IMGT germline references to assign V/J genes and CDR3. Reads were filtered out if the reads had weak V/J assignments (E-value above 1e-6), no CDR3, stop codons, out-of-frame junctions, or ambiguous translated residues. A V3J clonotype was defined by an identical inferred V gene, J gene, and CDR3 amino acid sequence. Percentage overlap between repertoires was calculated by dividing the number of shared unique clonotypes by the size of the smaller repertoire. Three approaches were used to assess repertoire richness: RTK rarefaction, the Chao1 estimator, and Recon v2.1 estimates of unobserved clonotypes. OLGA was used to compute generation probabilities for all TCRbeta clonotypes that the gDNA method yielded from several donors. Held by TCRdb, this immuneACCESS table contains in-frame sequences only and omits some clones. Under half of the omission traces to an unresolved V gene where checked; the cause of the rest is unknown. V and J calls plus clone size are reproduced from that table; the DNA served to infer D and trimming. Present in this sample are about 710,000 clones, about 80% of which were seen just once. 1.5% to 2% of the sample comes from the top ten.

V and J are truncated by 2 bases and 4 bases respectively, leaving an intervening sequence of 6 bases. CDR1 and CDR2, per the germline V gene, are MDHEN and SYDVKM. The CDR3, from cysteine to phenylalanine, totals 12 residues. CDR3 DNA is the only sequence kept; it has 36 bases, read in frame from the first base. As regards this clone: Which antigen it targets is not known. No base-level quality is on record; no much larger clone is a single base apart. This same CDR3 is encoded by further DNA sequences in the sample.

The clonotype comes from a woman aged 25 to 45 in good health. The chain joins TRBV28 to TRBJ2-7; no D segment can be confidently identified. The sequencing input was memory CD4+ T cells sorted from blood. The intended sense of this specimen's cell subset or site label: CD45RA-negative fraction. The CDR3 corresponds to CASSLRAYEQYF. The DNA sequence follows: TGTGCCAGCAGTTTAAGAGCGTACGAGCAGTACTTC. With the rest looked up from the reference TRBV28 and TRBJ2-7 genes rather than sequenced, the full variable domain is DVKVTQSSRYLVKRTGEKVFLECVQDMDHENMFWYRQDPGLGLRLIYFSYDVKMKEKGDIPEGYSVSREKKERFSLILESASTNQTSMYLCASSLRAYEQYFGPGTRLTVT.